This entry features one T cell receptor (beta chain) sequence. What it recognizes is unknown. Recipient blood drawn about 28 days pretransplant and days 30, 100, 180 after. The record originates from a study of T cell clonotyping in hematopoietic cell transplantation. Study-level findings and limits: After transplant, recipient diversity fell while pathologically expanded clonotypes grew through day 180. At the given depth, recipient repertoires were over 97% de novo clonotypes.

The CDR3 runs to 14 residues. Per germline, CDR1 SNHLY and CDR2 FYNNEI. V shed 6 bases and J shed 0 bases, with 9 bases lying between them. The data were produced by immunoSEQ multiplex PCR, yet TCRdb's version contains in-frame clones alone and is incomplete. Found here are some 9,400 clones, over 60% of them singletons; the top ten hold less than 20%. The starting material was PBMCs, obtained 180 days after allogeneic stem cell transplant. This sequence joins TRBV2 and TRBJ1-3; D uncertain. This sequence originates from a male patient between 40 and 49 years old who had an allogeneic stem cell transplant from a related donor, so the T cells may come from the graft donor. Some clones in this sample may be carry-over from other donors' samples. The CDR3 loop is CASREPISGNTIYF. DNA of the CDR3: TGTGCCAGCAGGGAACCGATCTCTGGAAACACCATATATTTT.